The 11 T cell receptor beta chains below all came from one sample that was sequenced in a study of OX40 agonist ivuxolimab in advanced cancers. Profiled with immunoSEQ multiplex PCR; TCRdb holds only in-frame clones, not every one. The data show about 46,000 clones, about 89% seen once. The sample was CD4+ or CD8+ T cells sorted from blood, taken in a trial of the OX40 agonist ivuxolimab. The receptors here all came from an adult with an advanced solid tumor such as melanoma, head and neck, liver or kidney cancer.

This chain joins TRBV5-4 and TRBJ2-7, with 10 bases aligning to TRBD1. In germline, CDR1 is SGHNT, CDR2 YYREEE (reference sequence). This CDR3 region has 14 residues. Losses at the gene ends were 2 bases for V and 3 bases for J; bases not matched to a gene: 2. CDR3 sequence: CASSFGTGDYEQYF. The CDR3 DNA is TGTGCCAGCAGCTTCGGGACAGGGGACTACGAGCAGTACTTC.

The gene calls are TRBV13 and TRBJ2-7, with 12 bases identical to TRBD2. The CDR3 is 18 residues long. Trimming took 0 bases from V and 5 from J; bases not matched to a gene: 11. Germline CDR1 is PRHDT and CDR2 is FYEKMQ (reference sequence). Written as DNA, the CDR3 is TGTGCCAGCAGCTTAGGGACTAGCGGGAGTCGAGTTTCCCACGAGCAGTACTTC. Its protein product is CASSLGTSGSRVSHEQYF.

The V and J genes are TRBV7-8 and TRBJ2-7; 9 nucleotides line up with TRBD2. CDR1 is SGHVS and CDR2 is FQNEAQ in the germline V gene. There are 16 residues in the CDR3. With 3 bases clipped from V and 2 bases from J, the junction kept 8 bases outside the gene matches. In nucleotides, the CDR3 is TGTGCCAGCAGCTTTCCCGCTAGCGGGACCGCCTACGAGCAGTACTTC. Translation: CASSFPASGTAYEQYF.

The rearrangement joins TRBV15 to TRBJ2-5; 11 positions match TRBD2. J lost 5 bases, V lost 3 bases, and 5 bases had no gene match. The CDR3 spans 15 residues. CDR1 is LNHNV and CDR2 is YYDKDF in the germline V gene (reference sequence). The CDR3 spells CATSRTSGAPETQYF. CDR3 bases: TGTGCCACCAGCAGGACTAGCGGGGCCCCGGAGACCCAGTACTTC.

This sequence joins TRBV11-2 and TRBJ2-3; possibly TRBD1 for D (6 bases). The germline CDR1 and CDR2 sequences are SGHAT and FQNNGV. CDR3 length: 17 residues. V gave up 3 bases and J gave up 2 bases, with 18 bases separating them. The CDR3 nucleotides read TGTGCCAGCAGCTTCCCCGAGACAGGCCGATCCACAGATACGCAGTATTTT. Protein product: CASSFPETGRSTDTQYF.

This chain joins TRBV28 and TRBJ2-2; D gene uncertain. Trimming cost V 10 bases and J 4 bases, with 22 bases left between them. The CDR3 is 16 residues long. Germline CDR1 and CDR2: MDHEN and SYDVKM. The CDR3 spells CATTPLVIVSTGELFF. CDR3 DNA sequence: TGTGCCACCACCCCGTTAGTAATCGTTAGCACCGGGGAGCTGTTTTTT.

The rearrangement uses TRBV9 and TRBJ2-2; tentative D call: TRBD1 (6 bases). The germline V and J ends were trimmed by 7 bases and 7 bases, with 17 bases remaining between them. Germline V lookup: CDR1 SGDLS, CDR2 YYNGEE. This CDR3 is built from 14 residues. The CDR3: CASQLGAGIGELFF. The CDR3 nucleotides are TGTGCCAGCCAACTGGGGGCTGGCATCGGGGAGCTGTTTTTT.

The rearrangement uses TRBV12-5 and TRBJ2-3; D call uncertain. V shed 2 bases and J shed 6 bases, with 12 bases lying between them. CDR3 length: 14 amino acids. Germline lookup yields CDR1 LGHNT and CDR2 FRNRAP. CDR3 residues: CASGLTALGDTQYF. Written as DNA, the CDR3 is TGTGCTAGTGGTTTGACCGCCCTAGGGGATACGCAGTATTTT.

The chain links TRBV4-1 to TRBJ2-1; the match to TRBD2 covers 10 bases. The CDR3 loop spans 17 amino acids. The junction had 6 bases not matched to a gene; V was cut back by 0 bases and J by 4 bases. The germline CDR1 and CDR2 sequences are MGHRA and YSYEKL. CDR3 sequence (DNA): TGCGCCAGCAGCCAAGATAGAAGGACTAGCGGTTACAATGAGCAGTTCTTC. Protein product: CASSQDRRTSGYNEQFF.

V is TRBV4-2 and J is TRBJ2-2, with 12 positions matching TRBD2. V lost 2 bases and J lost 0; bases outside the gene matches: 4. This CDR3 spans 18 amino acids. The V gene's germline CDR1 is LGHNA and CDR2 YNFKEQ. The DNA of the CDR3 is TGTGCCAGCAGCCAACGGACTAGCGGGACCTCGAACACCGGGGAGCTGTTTTTT. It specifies CASSQRTSGTSNTGELFF.

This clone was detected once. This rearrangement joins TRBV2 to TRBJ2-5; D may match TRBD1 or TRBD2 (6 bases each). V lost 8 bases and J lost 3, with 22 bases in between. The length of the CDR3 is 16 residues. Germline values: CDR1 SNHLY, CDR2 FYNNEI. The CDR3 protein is CASYGGGKLGEETQYF. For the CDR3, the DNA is TGTGCCAGCTACGGAGGGGGGAAACTAGGCGAAGAGACCCAGTACTTC.